This T cell receptor (beta chain) was retrieved from a study of blood T cell repertoires in COVID-19. Overall study: PBMCs, B-cell-depleted T cells, or T cells were the source of the cDNA or gDNA that made up the material.

Source study methods: How many nucleated cells were present was estimated from reference gene primer amplification. TCRdb's table, derived via immunoSEQ multiplex PCR, lists solely in-frame clones and lacks some. Clone size and the V and J calls come from that table; the DNA yielded D and trimming. The repertoire holds about 50,000 clones, with 70% to 90% as singletons. This CDR3 comprises 15 residues. V shed 6 bases and J 1 base; nucleotides not matched to a gene: 5. In germline, CDR1 is MNHEY, CDR2 SMNVEV (reference sequence). This receptor was obtained from a man aged 45-65 years with active COVID-19. Sequenced sample: peripheral blood. The chain couples TRBV27 to TRBJ2-2; TRBD1 agrees at 7 bases. The CDR3 coding sequence is TGTGCCAGCAGCAAGGGGGCCAGGAACACCGGGGAGCTGTTTTTT. This sequence encodes CASSKGARNTGELFF.